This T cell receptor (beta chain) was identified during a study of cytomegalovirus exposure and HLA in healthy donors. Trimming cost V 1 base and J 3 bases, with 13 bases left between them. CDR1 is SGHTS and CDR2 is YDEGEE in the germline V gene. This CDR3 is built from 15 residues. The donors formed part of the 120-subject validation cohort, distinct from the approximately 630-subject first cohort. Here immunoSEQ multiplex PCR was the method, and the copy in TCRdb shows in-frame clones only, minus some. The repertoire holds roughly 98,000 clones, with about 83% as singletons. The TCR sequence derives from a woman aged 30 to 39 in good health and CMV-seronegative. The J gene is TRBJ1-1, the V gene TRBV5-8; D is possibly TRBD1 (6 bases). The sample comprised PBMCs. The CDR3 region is CASSLSGGRDTEAFF. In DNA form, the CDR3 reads TGTGCCAGCAGCTTGTCGGGGGGCCGGGACACTGAAGCTTTCTTT.